This TCR beta chain was obtained from a study of blood T cell repertoires in COVID-19. On the study more broadly: Samples of COVID-19 (acute and convalescent) were obtained from the United States, Italy and Spain. PBMCs, B-cell-depleted T cells, or T cells provided the cDNA or gDNA that made up the material.

Enrollment of patients from Seattle took place during active infection, with longitudinal follow-up. Authors' analysis steps: Amplified reference gene primers provided the basis for estimating nucleated cell counts. Here immunoSEQ multiplex PCR was the method, and the copy in TCRdb shows in-frame clones only, minus some. That table gives V, J and clone size, and the DNA gave D and trimming. The repertoire holds fewer than 450,000 clones, with around nine tenths as singletons. Germline CDR1 is LNHDA and CDR2 is SQIVND (reference sequence). This CDR3 has 13 amino acids. Trimming pared 5 bases from V and 5 bases from J, leaving 12 bases between.

The rearrangement uses TRBV19 and TRBJ1-2; weak D call: TRBD1 (6 bases). The origin of this receptor is a woman between 65 and 79 years old with COVID-19, enrolled during active disease. Sequencing used peripheral blood. The CDR3 coding sequence is TGTGCCAGTAGTGCTGGCAGGGGATATGGCTACACCTTC. This gives the protein CASSAGRGYGYTF.